The sample holds many counts of the clone carrying this T cell receptor beta chain. Relative to the germline gene, one junction end is altered; a read error may explain this. The sample originates from a study of regulatory T cells in long-lasting Graves disease. Study context: The criterion for persistent Graves' disease was over 5 years of antithyroid drugs with positive TSH receptor antibodies.

Germline CDR1 SSHAT, CDR2 FNYEAQ (reference sequence). This CDR3 region has 14 residues. Time point noted: persistent/refractory GD, antithyroid drugs over 5 years with positive TRAb. Researchers made the TCR library from RNA that was extracted from PBMCs. Library construction for TCR beta used iRepertoire HTBI primers and Arm-PCR of CDR3 regions. TCRdb fed the multiplex PCR reads into MiXCR, producing one record per CDR3 protein. The sample yields some 470,000 distinct CDR3 sequences, approximately 21% seen once. Source: peripheral blood mononuclear cells (PBMCs), taken when the disease was refractory, from a patient treated with antithyroid drugs. The chain employs TRBV7-7 and TRBJ2-5, with a possible D match to TRBD2 (5 bases). This TCR was sampled from a female donor with Graves disease. DNA of the CDR3: TGTGCTAGCAGCCGGAACACGGGGCAAGAGACCCAGTACTTC. Its protein is CASSRNTGQETQYF.